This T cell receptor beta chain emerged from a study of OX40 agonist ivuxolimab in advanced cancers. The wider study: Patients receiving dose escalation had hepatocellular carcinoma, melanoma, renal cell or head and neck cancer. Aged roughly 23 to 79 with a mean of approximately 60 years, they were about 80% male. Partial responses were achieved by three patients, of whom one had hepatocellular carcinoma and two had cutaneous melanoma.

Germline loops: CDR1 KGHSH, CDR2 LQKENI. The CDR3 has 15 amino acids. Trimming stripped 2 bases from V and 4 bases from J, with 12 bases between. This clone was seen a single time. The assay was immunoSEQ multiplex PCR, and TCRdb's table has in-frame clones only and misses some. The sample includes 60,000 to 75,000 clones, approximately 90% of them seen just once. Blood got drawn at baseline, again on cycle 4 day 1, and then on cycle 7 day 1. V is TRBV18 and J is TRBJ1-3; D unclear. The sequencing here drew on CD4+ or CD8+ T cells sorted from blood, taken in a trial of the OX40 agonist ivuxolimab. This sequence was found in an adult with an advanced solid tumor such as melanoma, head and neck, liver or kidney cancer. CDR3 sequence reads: CASSPNWASGNTIYF. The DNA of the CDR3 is TGTGCCAGCTCACCAAATTGGGCGTCGGGAAACACCATATATTTT. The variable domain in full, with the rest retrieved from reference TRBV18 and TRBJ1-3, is NAGVMQNPRHLVRRRGQEARLRCSPMKGHSHVYWYRQLPEEGLKFMVYLQKENIIDESGMPKERFSAEFPKEGPSILRIQQVVRGDSAAYFCASSPNWASGNTIYFGEGSWLTVV.